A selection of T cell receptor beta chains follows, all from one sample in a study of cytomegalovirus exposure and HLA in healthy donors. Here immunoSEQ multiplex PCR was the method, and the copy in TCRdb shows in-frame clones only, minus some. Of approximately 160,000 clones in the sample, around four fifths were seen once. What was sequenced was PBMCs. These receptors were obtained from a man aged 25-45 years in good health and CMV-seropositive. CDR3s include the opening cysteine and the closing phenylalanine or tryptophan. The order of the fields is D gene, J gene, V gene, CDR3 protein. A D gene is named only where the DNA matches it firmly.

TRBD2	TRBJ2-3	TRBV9	CASSFRHGGGSTDTQYF
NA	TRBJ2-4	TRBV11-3	CASSRTSEGSLLAKNIQYF
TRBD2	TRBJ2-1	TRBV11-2	CASSSRERGSYNEQFF
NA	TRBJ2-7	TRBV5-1	CASSLAGASDEQYF
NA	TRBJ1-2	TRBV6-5	CASSYYQGNYGYTF
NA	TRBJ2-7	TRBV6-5	CASSSRDSYEQYF
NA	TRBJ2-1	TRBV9	CASSVGPVRILGDYNEQFF
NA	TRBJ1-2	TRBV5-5	CASSLDYLALNYGYTF
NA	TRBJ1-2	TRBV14	CASSQTPPRTDYGYTF
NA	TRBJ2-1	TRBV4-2	CASSQDLTGYNEQFF
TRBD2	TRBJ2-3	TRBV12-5	CASGLLGGSNTQYF
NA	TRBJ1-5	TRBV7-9	CASSKSGGQQPQHF
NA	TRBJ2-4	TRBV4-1	CASSRGRGAAKNIQYF
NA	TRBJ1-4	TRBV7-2	CASSSYDSSNEKLFF
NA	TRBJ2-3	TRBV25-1	CASSESGFINTDTQYF
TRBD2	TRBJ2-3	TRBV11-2	CASSFRAGGDTQYF
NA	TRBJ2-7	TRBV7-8	CASTQNPPSNPPLYEQYF
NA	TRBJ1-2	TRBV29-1	CSVGQVKGYTF
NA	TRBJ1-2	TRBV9	CASRSWRHPPAGYTF
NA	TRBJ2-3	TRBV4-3	CASSQDPPRLADTQYF
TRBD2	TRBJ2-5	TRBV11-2	CASSFLTSGGWETQYF
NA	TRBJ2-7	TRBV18	CASSPRLLNSYEQYF
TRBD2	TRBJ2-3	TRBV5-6	CASSLILAGGTDTQYF
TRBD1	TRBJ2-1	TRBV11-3	CASSLDYSGGYRGEQFF
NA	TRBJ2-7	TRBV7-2	CASSPAAGWDYEQYF
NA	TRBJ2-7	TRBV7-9	CASSFGPKAVYYEQYF